A selection of T cell receptor beta chains follows, all from one sample in a study of T cell responses to AZD1222 COVID-19 vaccine. Clones were sequenced by immunoSEQ multiplex PCR, and TCRdb holds only the in-frame ones, with some missing. The table records fewer than 150,000 clones, around 90% of them present only once. Source: peripheral blood, taken on day 0 of AZD1222 vaccination. The receptors originated from an adult in good health. The CDR3 runs from the conserved cysteine through the conserved F or W. Fields, in order: clone size, J gene, V gene, D gene, CDR3 protein, CDR3 DNA. The D gene is left open where the match is weak. The size of a clone is reported for some rows only, either as once, few or many, or as a class for expanded clones.

>NA|TRBJ1-5|TRBV27|NA
CASSLSSHQPQHF
TGTGCCAGCAGTTTATCCTCACATCAGCCCCAGCATTTT
>NA|TRBJ2-3|TRBV5-4|NA
CASSLQGTDTQYF
TGTGCCAGCAGCTTGCAGGGGACAGATACGCAGTATTTT
>NA|TRBJ2-2|TRBV15|NA
CATSRDRIGELFF
TGTGCCACCAGCAGAGATCGGATCGGGGAGCTGTTTTTT
>once|TRBJ2-7|TRBV5-1|TRBD2
CASSLASTSNEQYF
TGCGCCAGCAGCTTGGCCTCGACTAGCAACGAGCAGTACTTC
>NA|TRBJ1-1|TRBV9|NA
CASSVEGLNTEAFF
TGTGCCAGCAGCGTAGAGGGGCTCAACACTGAAGCTTTCTTT
>few|TRBJ2-3|TRBV6-1|TRBD2
CASSEIAGSTDTQYF
TGTGCCAGCAGTGAAATAGCGGGGAGCACAGATACGCAGTATTTT
>NA|TRBJ1-6|TRBV27|NA
CASSSWGDAGSPLHF
TGTGCCAGCAGCTCGTGGGGCGATGCGGGATCACCCCTCCACTTT
>NA|TRBJ1-1|TRBV29-1|NA
CSVPPGRNTEAFF
TGCAGCGTTCCACCCGGGAGGAACACTGAAGCTTTCTTT
>NA|TRBJ2-1|TRBV6-2/TRBV6-3|TRBD2
CASSPGLEPYTQFF
TGTGCCAGCAGCCCCGGACTAGAGCCCTATACGCAGTTCTTC
>NA|TRBJ1-1|TRBV5-6|NA
CASSFDQKAFF
TGTGCCAGCAGCTTTGACCAGAAAGCTTTCTTT
>NA|TRBJ1-1|TRBV18|TRBD1
CASARGRTEAFF
TGTGCCAGCGCCAGGGGGCGGACTGAAGCTTTCTTT
>NA|TRBJ1-2|TRBV2|NA
CASSDDTENYGYTF
TGTGCCAGCAGTGATGACACTGAAAACTATGGCTACACCTTC
>NA|TRBJ1-1|TRBV6-5|NA
CASRPPGVNTEAFF
TGTGCCAGCAGACCGCCAGGAGTGAACACTGAAGCTTTCTTT
>NA|TRBJ1-3|TRBV6-1|NA
CASSETAPGSGNTIYF
TGTGCCAGCAGTGAAACGGCCCCGGGGTCTGGAAACACCATATATTTT
>once|TRBJ1-5|TRBV18|NA
CASSPGGRLSNQPQHF
TGTGCCAGCTCACCGGGGGGAAGACTTAGCAATCAGCCCCAGCATTTT
>NA|TRBJ2-7|TRBV27|NA
CASSLGSYEQYF
TGTGCCAGCAGTTTAGGGTCCTACGAGCAGTACTTC